The rows below give T cell receptor beta chains drawn from one sample of a study of response to subunit inactivated influenza vaccine. One entry per CDR3 protein results from TCRdb running MiXCR on the RT-PCR reads. The sample lists 500,000 to 600,000 distinct CDR3 sequences, approximately 17% occurring once. Source: CD4+ T cells sorted from PBMCs, taken less than 30 months after vaccination. The receptor set was obtained from a man between 50 and 75 years old who received an inactivated influenza vaccine. The CDR3 runs from the conserved cysteine through the conserved F or W. D genes are given only for firm matches. Only part of the rows carry a size: once, few, many, or a class if the clone is expanded.

size: -
V: TRBV20-1
D: TRBD1
J: TRBJ1-3
CDR3: CSAHSGTGGNTIYF
DNA: TGCAGTGCCCACAGCGGGACAGGTGGAAACACCATATATTTT

size: few
V: TRBV24-1
D: -
J: TRBJ2-3
CDR3: CATSDLQRGDTQYF
DNA: TGTGCCACCAGTGATTTGCAAAGGGGAGATACGCAGTATTTT

size: few
V: TRBV15
D: -
J: TRBJ1-2
CDR3: CATARRSTAGVNYGYTF
DNA: TGTGCCACGGCTAGGAGGTCCACCGCCGGGGTTAACTATGGCTACACCTTC

size: few
V: TRBV3-1
D: TRBD1
J: TRBJ2-1
CDR3: CASSQPQGESEQFF
DNA: TGTGCCAGCAGCCAACCCCAGGGGGAAAGTGAGCAGTTCTTC

size: few
V: TRBV2
D: -
J: TRBJ2-3
CDR3: CASKVGDTQYF
DNA: TGTGCCAGCAAGGTGGGAGATACGCAGTATTTT

size: -
V: TRBV29-1
D: -
J: TRBJ2-3
CDR3: CSVEEGPDTQYF
DNA: TGCAGCGTTGAAGAGGGCCCAGATACGCAGTATTTT

size: few
V: TRBV6-1
D: -
J: TRBJ2-1
CDR3: CASSESSVSYNEQFF
DNA: TGTGCCAGCAGTGAATCTAGCGTATCCTACAATGAGCAGTTCTTC

size: many
V: TRBV29-1
D: TRBD1
J: TRBJ2-7
CDR3: CSVAKDRAYEQYF
DNA: TGCAGCGTTGCCAAGGACAGGGCGTACGAGCAGTACTTC

size: few
V: TRBV6-1
D: TRBD2
J: TRBJ2-7
CDR3: CASSVQAGDYEQYF
DNA: TGTGCCAGCAGTGTCCAGGCGGGAGACTACGAGCAGTACTTC

size: -
V: TRBV3-1
D: -
J: TRBJ2-1
CDR3: CASSQPVPNEQFF
DNA: TGTGCCAGCAGCCAACCCGTCCCCAATGAGCAGTTCTTC

size: -
V: TRBV29-1
D: -
J: TRBJ2-2
CDR3: CSVSGLRDRNTGELFF
DNA: TGCAGCGTTAGTGGTTTGAGGGACCGGAACACCGGGGAGCTGTTTTTT

size: few
V: TRBV20-1
D: -
J: TRBJ2-7
CDR3: CSARDRTSYEQYF
DNA: TGCAGTGCCCGAGACAGGACCTCCTACGAGCAGTACTTC

size: few
V: TRBV14
D: -
J: TRBJ2-7
CDR3: CASSVGHSYEQYF
DNA: TGTGCCAGCAGCGTGGGTCACTCCTACGAGCAGTACTTC

size: -
V: TRBV7-9
D: TRBD2
J: TRBJ2-7
CDR3: CASSNTPGLAPFEQYF
DNA: TGTGCCAGCAGCAACACCCCGGGACTAGCGCCCTTCGAGCAGTACTTC

size: many
V: TRBV6-1
D: -
J: TRBJ1-1
CDR3: CASSVVLMNTEAFF
DNA: TGTGCCAGCAGTGTAGTCCTTATGAACACTGAAGCTTTCTTT

size: -
V: TRBV5-4
D: TRBD1
J: TRBJ2-2
CDR3: CASSQGQGDTGELFF
DNA: TGTGCCAGCAGCCAGGGACAGGGTGACACCGGGGAGCTGTTTTTT

size: -
V: TRBV6-1
D: -
J: TRBJ2-7
CDR3: CASSPSRGSYEQYF
DNA: TGTGCCAGCAGTCCGTCGCGAGGGAGCTACGAGCAGTACTTC

size: -
V: TRBV5-5
D: TRBD1
J: TRBJ2-7
CDR3: CASSLGDRVNEQYF
DNA: TGTGCCAGCAGCTTGGGGGACAGGGTGAACGAGCAGTACTTC

size: many
V: TRBV14
D: -
J: TRBJ2-1
CDR3: CASSQDVGGGSFF
DNA: -

size: few
V: TRBV4-2
D: TRBD2
J: TRBJ2-1
CDR3: CASSQDGLVNNEQFF
DNA: TGTGCCAGCAGCCAAGATGGACTAGTAAACAATGAGCAGTTCTTC

size: -
V: TRBV5-5
D: -
J: TRBJ2-2
CDR3: CASRFVYHQGLSGELFF
DNA: TGTGCCAGCAGATTTGTCTATCATCAAGGGTTATCCGGGGAGCTGTTTTTT

size: -
V: TRBV7-3
D: TRBD1
J: TRBJ2-2
CDR3: CASSKTGFGGELFF
DNA: TGTGCCAGCAGCAAGACAGGGTTCGGCGGGGAGCTGTTTTTT

size: -
V: TRBV12-3/TRBV12-4
D: TRBD1
J: TRBJ2-1
CDR3: CASSPGQGAIGNEQFF
DNA: TGTGCCAGCAGTCCGGGACAGGGGGCGATCGGCAATGAGCAGTTCTTC

size: -
V: TRBV7-9
D: TRBD1
J: TRBJ2-7
CDR3: CASSPQRQGRHEQYF
DNA: TGTGCCAGCAGCCCCCAACGACAGGGTAGGCACGAGCAGTACTTC

size: few
V: TRBV7-2
D: TRBD2
J: TRBJ2-3
CDR3: CASSLSYAGGYTQYF
DNA: TGTGCCAGCAGCTTATCTTATGCGGGGGGGTATACGCAGTATTTT

size: -
V: TRBV7-2
D: -
J: TRBJ2-7
CDR3: CASSPRDPFYEQYF
DNA: TGTGCCAGCAGCCCTCGGGACCCCTTTTACGAGCAGTACTTC

size: -
V: TRBV20-1
D: -
J: TRBJ1-2
CDR3: CSAEPRGAYGYTF
DNA: TGCAGTGCTGAACCAAGGGGCGCCTATGGCTACACCTTC

size: -
V: TRBV10-3
D: -
J: TRBJ2-5
CDR3: CAISSSIQETQYF
DNA: TGTGCCATCAGCTCCTCCATTCAAGAGACCCAGTACTTC

size: many
V: TRBV12-3/TRBV12-4
D: TRBD1
J: TRBJ2-1
CDR3: CASSLMGQGGNEQFF
DNA: TGTGCCAGCAGTTTAATGGGACAGGGGGGAAATGAGCAGTTCTTC

size: -
V: TRBV25-1
D: -
J: TRBJ1-1
CDR3: CASSDRETAFF
DNA: TGTGCCAGCAGTGACCGGGAGACCGCTTTCTTT

size: once
V: TRBV24-1
D: TRBD1
J: TRBJ2-3
CDR3: CATSDRAGQGADTQYF
DNA: TGTGCCACCAGTGATAGGGCGGGACAGGGGGCAGATACGCAGTATTTT

size: few
V: TRBV5-1
D: -
J: TRBJ1-5
CDR3: CASSRDGHSNQPQHF
DNA: TGCGCCAGCAGCCGCGACGGACACAGCAATCAGCCCCAGCATTTT

size: many
V: TRBV27
D: TRBD2
J: TRBJ2-7
CDR3: CASSPQGGPYEQYF
DNA: TGTGCCAGCAGCCCGCAGGGAGGGCCCTACGAGCAGTACTTC

size: -
V: TRBV19
D: -
J: TRBJ2-6
CDR3: CASRVGSSGANVLTF
DNA: TGTGCCAGTAGAGTCGGAAGCTCTGGGGCCAACGTCCTGACTTTC

size: -
V: TRBV30
D: -
J: TRBJ2-5
CDR3: CACSIILGPSETQYF
DNA: TGTGCCTGTTCAATCATACTAGGGCCGTCAGAGACCCAGTACTTC

size: few
V: TRBV5-1
D: TRBD2
J: TRBJ2-5
CDR3: CASTETSGQETQYF
DNA: TGCGCCAGCACAGAGACTAGCGGCCAAGAGACCCAGTACTTC

size: few
V: TRBV24-1
D: -
J: TRBJ2-1
CDR3: CATSDPSGTKSSYNEQFF
DNA: TGTGCCACCAGTGATCCCTCCGGGACGAAGAGCTCCTACAATGAGCAGTTCTTC

size: -
V: TRBV3-1
D: -
J: TRBJ1-5
CDR3: CASSQALSYQPQHF
DNA: TGTGCCAGCAGCCAAGCATTGAGTTATCAGCCCCAGCATTTT